The text below deals with one T cell receptor beta chain. This sample was included in a study of blood T cells in healthy people across ages. Sample-barcoded 5' priming and a J-beta primer mix drove a second PCR of roughly 6 to 12 cycles. MiXCR was run by TCRdb on the 5' RACE reads, yielding one entry per CDR3 protein. The profile covers 1 million or so distinct CDR3 sequences, with more than 35% appearing a single time and approximately 20% taken by the ten largest. J was trimmed by 6 bases and V by 4 bases; bases with no gene match: 5. Germline assignment: CDR1 SGHTA and CDR2 FQGNSA. CDR3 length: 15 residues.

The receptor was isolated from a woman aged 60-70 years in good health. The sequenced sample was blood. The J gene is TRBJ2-2, the V gene TRBV7-2, with 10 bases identical to TRBD2. In nucleotides, the CDR3 is TGTGCCAGCAGCTCCGCGGGACTAGCGTCCGGGGAGCTGTTTTTT. This gives the protein CASSSAGLASGELFF.